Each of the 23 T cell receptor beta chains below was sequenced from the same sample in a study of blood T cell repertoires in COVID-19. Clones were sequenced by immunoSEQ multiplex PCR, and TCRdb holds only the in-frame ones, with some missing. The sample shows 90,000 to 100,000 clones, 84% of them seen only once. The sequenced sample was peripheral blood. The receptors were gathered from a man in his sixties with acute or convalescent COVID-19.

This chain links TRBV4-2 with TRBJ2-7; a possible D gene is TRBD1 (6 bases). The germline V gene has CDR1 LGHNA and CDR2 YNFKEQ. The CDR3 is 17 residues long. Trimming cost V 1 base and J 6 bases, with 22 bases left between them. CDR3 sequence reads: CASSQVGSLRTVTEQYF. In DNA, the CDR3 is TGTGCCAGCAGCCAAGTAGGGAGTCTTCGGACAGTAACCGAGCAGTACTTC.

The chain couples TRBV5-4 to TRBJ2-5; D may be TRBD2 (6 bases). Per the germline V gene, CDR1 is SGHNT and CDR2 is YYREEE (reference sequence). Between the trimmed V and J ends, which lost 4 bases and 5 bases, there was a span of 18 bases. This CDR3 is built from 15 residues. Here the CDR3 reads CASSGPGLQGETQYF. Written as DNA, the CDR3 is TGTGCCAGCAGCGGGCCGGGACTCCAGGGTGAGACCCAGTACTTC.

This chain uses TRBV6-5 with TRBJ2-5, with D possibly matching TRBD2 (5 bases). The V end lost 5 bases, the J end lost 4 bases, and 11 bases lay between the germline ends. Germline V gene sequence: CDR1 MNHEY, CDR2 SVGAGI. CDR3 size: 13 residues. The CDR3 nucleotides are TGTGCCAGCAGTACCCAGCGGAGAGAGACCCAGTACTTC. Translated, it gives CASSTQRRETQYF.

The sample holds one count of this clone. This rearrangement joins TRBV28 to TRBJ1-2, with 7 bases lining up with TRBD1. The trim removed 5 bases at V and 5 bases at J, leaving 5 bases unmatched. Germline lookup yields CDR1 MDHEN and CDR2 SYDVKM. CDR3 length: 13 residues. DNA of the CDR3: TGTGCCAGCAGTCCGACAGGGTTATATGGCTACACCTTC. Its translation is CASSPTGLYGYTF.

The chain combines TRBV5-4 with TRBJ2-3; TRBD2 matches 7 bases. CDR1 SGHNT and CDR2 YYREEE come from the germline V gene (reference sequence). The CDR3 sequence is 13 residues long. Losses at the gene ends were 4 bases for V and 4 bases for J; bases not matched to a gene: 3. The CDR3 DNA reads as TGTGCCAGCAGCCGGGGGGAGGCAGATACGCAGTATTTT. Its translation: CASSRGEADTQYF.

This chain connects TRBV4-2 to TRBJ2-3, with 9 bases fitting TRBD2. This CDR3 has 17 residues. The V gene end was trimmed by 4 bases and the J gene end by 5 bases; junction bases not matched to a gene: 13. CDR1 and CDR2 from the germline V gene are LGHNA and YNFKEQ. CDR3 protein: CASSRGHGGGAGDTQYF. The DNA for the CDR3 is TGTGCCAGCAGCCGCGGACACGGCGGGGGGGCGGGAGATACGCAGTATTTT.

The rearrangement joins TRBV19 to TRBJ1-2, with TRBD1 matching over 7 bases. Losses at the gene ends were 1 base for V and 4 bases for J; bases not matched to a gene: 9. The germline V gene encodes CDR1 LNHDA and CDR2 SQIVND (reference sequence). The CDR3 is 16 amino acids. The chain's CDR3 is CASSIGRTGGPYGYTF. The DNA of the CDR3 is TGTGCCAGTAGTATAGGAAGGACAGGCGGTCCCTATGGCTACACCTTC.

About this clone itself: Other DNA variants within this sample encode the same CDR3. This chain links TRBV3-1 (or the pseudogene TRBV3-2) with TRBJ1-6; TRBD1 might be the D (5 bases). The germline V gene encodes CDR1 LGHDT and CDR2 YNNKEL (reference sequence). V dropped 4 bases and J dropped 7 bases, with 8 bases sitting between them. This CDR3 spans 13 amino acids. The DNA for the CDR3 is TGTGCCAGCAGCCTTACAGGAAATTCACCCCTCCACTTT. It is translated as CASSLTGNSPLHF.

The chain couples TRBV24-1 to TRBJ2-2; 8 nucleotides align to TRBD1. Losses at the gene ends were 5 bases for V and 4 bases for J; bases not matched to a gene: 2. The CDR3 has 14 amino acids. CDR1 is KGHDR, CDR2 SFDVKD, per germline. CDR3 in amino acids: CATSAGGITGELFF. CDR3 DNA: TGTGCCACCAGTGCAGGGGGCATCACCGGGGAGCTGTTTTTT.

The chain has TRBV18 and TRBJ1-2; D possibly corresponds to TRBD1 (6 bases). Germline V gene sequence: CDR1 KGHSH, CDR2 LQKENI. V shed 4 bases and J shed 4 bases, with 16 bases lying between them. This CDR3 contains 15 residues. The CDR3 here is CASSLSRGALYGYTF. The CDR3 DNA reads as TGTGCCAGCTCACTCAGCAGGGGCGCGCTCTATGGCTACACCTTC.

The CDR3: CASSFGQAGSNTEAFF. The CDR3, as DNA: TGTGCCAGCAGTTTTGGACAGGCAGGTTCGAACACTGAAGCTTTCTTT. J is TRBJ1-1 and V is TRBV28; TRBD1 agrees at 7 bases. The CDR3 loop spans 16 amino acids. Germline CDR1 MDHEN, CDR2 SYDVKM. Germline trimming cut 3 bases from V and 1 base from J; bases unmatched to any gene: 8.

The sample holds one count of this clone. CDR3 residues: CASSVAQGASTETQYF. CDR3 nucleotide sequence: TGTGCCAGCAGCGTAGCACAGGGTGCTAGCACGGAGACCCAGTACTTC. The rearrangement links TRBV9 to TRBJ2-5; the D gene is possibly TRBD1 (6 bases). CDR1 SGDLS and CDR2 YYNGEE come from the germline V gene. This CDR3 has 16 residues. Trimming left V 0 bases short and J 5 bases short, with 17 bases between.

CDR3 DNA sequence: TGTGCCAGCAGCTTGGCCATCACTGATTCACCCCTCCACTTT. This gives the protein CASSLAITDSPLHF. The rearrangement uses TRBV5-5 and TRBJ1-6; no reliable D call. CDR3 length: 14 amino acids. V lost 0 bases and J 8 bases, leaving 9 bases between the germline ends. The germline V gene encodes CDR1 SGHKS and CDR2 YYEKEE (reference sequence).

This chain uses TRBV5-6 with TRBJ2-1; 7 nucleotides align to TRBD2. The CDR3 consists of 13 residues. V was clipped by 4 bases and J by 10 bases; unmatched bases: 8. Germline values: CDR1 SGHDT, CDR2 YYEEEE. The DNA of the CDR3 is TGTGCCAGCAGCCCAGGACTAGAACGGGAGCAGTTCTTC. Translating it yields CASSPGLEREQFF.

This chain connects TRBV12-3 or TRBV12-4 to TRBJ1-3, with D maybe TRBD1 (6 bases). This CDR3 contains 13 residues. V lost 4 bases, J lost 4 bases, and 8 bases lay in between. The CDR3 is CASSSGTGNTIYF. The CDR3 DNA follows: TGTGCCAGCAGTTCGGGGACAGGAAACACCATATATTTT.

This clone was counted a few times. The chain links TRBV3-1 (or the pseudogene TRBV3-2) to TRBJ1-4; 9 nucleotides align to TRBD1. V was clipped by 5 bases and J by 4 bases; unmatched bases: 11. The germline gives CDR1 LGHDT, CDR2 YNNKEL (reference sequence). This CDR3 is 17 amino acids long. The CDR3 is CASSSRTGVPGNEKLFF. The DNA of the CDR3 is TGTGCCAGCAGCTCACGGACAGGGGTCCCGGGTAATGAAAAACTGTTTTTT.

As DNA, the CDR3 is TGTGCCAGTACGACTTGGAGCAATCAGCCCCAGCATTTT. Its translation is CASTTWSNQPQHF. The chain carries TRBV19 and TRBJ1-5; D is undetermined. Germline values: CDR1 LNHDA, CDR2 SQIVND (reference sequence). V was pared by 7 bases and J by 1 base, with 8 bases between. This CDR3 has 13 residues.

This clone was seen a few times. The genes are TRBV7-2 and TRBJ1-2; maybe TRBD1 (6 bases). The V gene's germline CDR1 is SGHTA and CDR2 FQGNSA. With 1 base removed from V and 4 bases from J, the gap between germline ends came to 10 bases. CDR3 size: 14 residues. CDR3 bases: TGTGCCAGCAGCTTAGGGACAGAAATCTATGGCTACACCTTC. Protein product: CASSLGTEIYGYTF.

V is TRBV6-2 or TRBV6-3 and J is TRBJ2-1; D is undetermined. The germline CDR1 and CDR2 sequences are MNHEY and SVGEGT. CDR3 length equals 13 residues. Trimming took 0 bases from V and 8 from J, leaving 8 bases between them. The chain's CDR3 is CASSYSFLDEQFF. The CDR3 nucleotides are TGTGCCAGCAGTTACTCGTTTCTTGATGAGCAGTTCTTC.

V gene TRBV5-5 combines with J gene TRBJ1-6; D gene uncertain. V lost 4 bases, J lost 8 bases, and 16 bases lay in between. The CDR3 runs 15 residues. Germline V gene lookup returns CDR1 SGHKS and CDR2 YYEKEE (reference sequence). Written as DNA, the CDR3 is TGTGCCAGCAGCCCCCGAGGAGACCATGATTCACCCCTCCACTTT. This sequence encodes CASSPRGDHDSPLHF. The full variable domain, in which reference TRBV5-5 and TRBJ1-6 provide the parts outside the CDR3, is DAGVTQSPTHLIKTRGQQVTLRCSPISGHKSVSWYQQVLGQGPQFIFQYYEKEERGRGNFPDRFSARQFPNYSSELNVNALLLGDSALYLCASSPRGDHDSPLHFGNGTRLTVT.

The CDR3 DNA reads TGTGCCAGCAGCCAAGACTGGCAGGGGCAGCCCCAGCATTTT. Translated: CASSQDWQGQPQHF. The rearrangement links TRBV3-1 (or the pseudogene TRBV3-2) to TRBJ1-5, with D perhaps TRBD1 (6 bases). The CDR3 is 14 amino acids. Germline V CDR1 and CDR2: LGHDT, YNNKEL (reference sequence). Trimming removed 0 bases from V and 7 bases from J, with 10 bases in between.

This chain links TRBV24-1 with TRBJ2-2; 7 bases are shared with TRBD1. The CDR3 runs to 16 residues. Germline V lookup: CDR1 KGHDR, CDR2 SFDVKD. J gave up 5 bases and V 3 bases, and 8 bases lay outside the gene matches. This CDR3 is CATSDPKTGVTGELFF. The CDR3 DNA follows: TGTGCCACCAGTGATCCAAAAACAGGGGTAACCGGGGAGCTGTTTTTT.

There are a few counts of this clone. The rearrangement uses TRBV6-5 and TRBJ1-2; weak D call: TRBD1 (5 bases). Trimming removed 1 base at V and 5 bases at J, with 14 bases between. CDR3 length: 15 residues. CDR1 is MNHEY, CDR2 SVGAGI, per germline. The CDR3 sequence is CASSYLEGNRYGYTF. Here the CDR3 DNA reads TGTGCCAGCAGTTACTTGGAGGGGAATAGGTATGGCTACACCTTC.